The present T cell receptor beta chain was sequenced within a study of blood T cells in healthy people across ages. PBMCs were isolated at a quantity of at least 6.5 million per sample. Germline V gene lookup returns CDR1 SGHTA and CDR2 FQGNSA. The V and J ends lost 0 bases and 3 bases respectively, with 12 bases between them. The CDR3 runs 15 residues. Note on this clonotype: Its target is unknown.

A second PCR of roughly 7 to 11 cycles used a sample-barcoded 5' primer and a J-beta primer mix. TCRdb re-called the 5' RACE reads through MiXCR, storing one row per CDR3 protein. This repertoire shows 780,000 or so distinct CDR3 sequences, around 50% found once; its top ten account for roughly 25%. Regarding the study as a whole: Diversity was higher, and naive CD4+ cells more numerous, in long-lived donors than in aged donors. Calculation of diversity from one million T cells yielded estimates considered to be underestimates.

The receptor comes from a man between 35 and 55 years old in good health. The sequenced sample consisted of blood. The chain joins TRBV7-2 to TRBJ2-7; D is possibly TRBD2 (5 bases). The CDR3 nucleotides read TGTGCCAGCAGCTTAGCCCCGGGATCGTTCTACGAGCAGTACTTC. It encodes CASSLAPGSFYEQYF.